Listed here are 17 T cell receptor beta chains from one sample, sequenced in a study of blood T cell repertoires in COVID-19. Sequenced by immunoSEQ multiplex PCR; TCRdb stores in-frame clones only, minus some. The sample yields around 97,000 clones, approximately 90% seen once. Sequenced input: peripheral blood. Receptor source: an elderly woman in a cohort sampled during active COVID-19.

This clone was picked up one time. The chain is built from TRBV12-3 or TRBV12-4 and TRBJ2-3; D possibly corresponds to TRBD2 (5 bases). V was shortened by 7 bases and J by 3 bases, with 11 bases between the two germline ends. This CDR3 is built from 13 residues. The CDR3 coding sequence is TGTGCCAGCACCGAGAGGGTTACAGATACGCAGTATTTT. It is translated as CASTERVTDTQYF.

The chain employs TRBV5-4 and TRBJ1-6; D is unclear. The length of the CDR3 is 15 residues. Trimming cost V 5 bases and J 8 bases, with 17 bases left between them. The germline gives CDR1 SGHNT, CDR2 YYREEE (reference sequence). CDR3 residues: CASRPETYRDSPLHF. In DNA form, the CDR3 reads TGTGCCAGCAGACCCGAAACATACAGAGATTCACCCCTCCACTTT.

J is TRBJ2-7 and V is TRBV5-4; 8 bases match TRBD1. The CDR3 extends over 13 amino acids. J lost 5 bases, V lost 9 bases, and 10 bases had no gene match. Germline V gene sequence: CDR1 SGHNT, CDR2 YYREEE (reference sequence). The CDR3 DNA reads TGTGCCACCCGCCAGACAGGGGATCACGAGCAGTACTTC. This gives the protein CATRQTGDHEQYF.

The chain is built from TRBV6-2 or TRBV6-3 and TRBJ1-5; D is perhaps TRBD1 (6 bases). The CDR3 contains 14 residues. V shed 5 bases and J shed 2 bases, with 10 bases lying between them. Germline-derived CDR1 and CDR2 are MNHEY and SVGEGT. CDR3 in DNA: TGTGCCAGCAGTAACCGACAGGGCAATCAGCCCCAGCATTTT. Encoded protein: CASSNRQGNQPQHF.

V and J are TRBV18 and TRBJ2-2; 9 bases line up with TRBD1. This CDR3 comprises 18 residues. The trim removed 0 bases at V and 4 bases at J, leaving 9 bases unmatched. Germline V gene lookup returns CDR1 KGHSH and CDR2 LQKENI. CDR3 sequence reads: CASSPPAGGTGITGELFF. Here the CDR3 DNA reads TGTGCCAGCTCACCACCAGCTGGGGGGACAGGGATCACCGGGGAGCTGTTTTTT. Looking up the rest from reference TRBV18 and TRBJ2-2 gives the full variable domain: NAGVMQNPRHLVRRRGQEARLRCSPMKGHSHVYWYRQLPEEGLKFMVYLQKENIIDESGMPKERFSAEFPKEGPSILRIQQVVRGDSAAYFCASSPPAGGTGITGELFFGEGSRLTVL.

The chain combines TRBV4-1 with TRBJ2-5; no clear D. The CDR3 covers 14 residues. Trimming pared 7 bases from V and 1 base from J, leaving 13 bases between. CDR1 and CDR2 (germline): MGHRA, YSYEKL. CDR3 DNA: TGCGCCAGCAAGCGTCAGCTAGGCCAAGAGACCCAGTACTTC. The encoded protein is CASKRQLGQETQYF.

This sequence joins TRBV6-5 and TRBJ2-7; 8 positions agree with TRBD1. Germline CDR1 and CDR2: MNHEY and SVGAGI. Trimming at V came to 6 bases and at J to 1 base, leaving 8 bases not matched to a gene. The CDR3 sequence is 15 residues long. CDR3 sequence (DNA): TGTGCCAGCAGAACCTACACAGGGGGTTCCTACGAGCAGTACTTC. It specifies CASRTYTGGSYEQYF.

The chain has TRBV2 and TRBJ2-5; unclear D gene. Trimming shortened V by 4 bases and J by 4 bases, and 16 bases separated the two germline ends. This CDR3 has 15 amino acids. Looked up from germline, CDR1 is SNHLY and CDR2 is FYNNEI. The CDR3: CASSVLQKLGETQYF. The CDR3 region has the DNA TGTGCCAGCAGTGTCCTACAGAAACTCGGAGAGACCCAGTACTTC.

This clone was seen a single time. The J gene is TRBJ1-5, the V gene TRBV6-6; D possibly corresponds to TRBD1 (6 bases). The germline V gene has CDR1 MNHNY and CDR2 SVGAGI (reference sequence). Trimming left V 6 bases short and J 5 bases short, with 14 bases between. This CDR3 has 14 residues. CDR3 protein: CASRPTAGDQPQHF. The CDR3 nucleotides are TGTGCCAGCAGGCCTACGGCAGGGGATCAGCCCCAGCATTTT.

The chain employs TRBV19 and TRBJ1-1, with TRBD1 identical over 7 bases. Losses at the gene ends were 4 bases for V and 3 bases for J; bases not matched to a gene: 8. In germline, CDR1 is LNHDA, CDR2 SQIVND (reference sequence). The CDR3 covers 15 residues. CDR3 region: CASSTPQGLDTEAFF. In nucleotides, the CDR3 is TGTGCCAGTAGTACTCCACAGGGGCTTGACACTGAAGCTTTCTTT.

V and J are TRBV24-1 and TRBJ2-2; D gene uncertain. The CDR3 loop spans 13 amino acids. CDR1 KGHDR and CDR2 SFDVKD come from the germline V gene. Trimming shortened V by 9 bases and J by 1 base, and 8 bases separated the two germline ends. The chain's CDR3 is CATGTRNTGELFF. CDR3 coding DNA: TGTGCCACCGGCACAAGGAACACCGGGGAGCTGTTTTTT.

The chain couples TRBV3-1 (or the pseudogene TRBV3-2) to TRBJ2-7; 7 positions agree with TRBD1. The germline V gene encodes CDR1 LGHDT and CDR2 YNNKEL (reference sequence). Trimming took 4 bases from V and 4 from J; bases not matched to a gene: 7. The CDR3 has 14 amino acids. CDR3 amino acids: CASSREGQTYEQYF. The CDR3, as DNA: TGTGCCAGCAGCCGAGAGGGACAGACTTACGAGCAGTACTTC.

The chain recombines TRBV14 with TRBJ1-1; 8 bases are a match to TRBD1. After removal of 4 bases from V and 2 bases from J, the junction contained 6 bases not matched to a gene. The germline gives CDR1 SGHDN, CDR2 FVKESK. The CDR3 runs 15 residues. The CDR3 bases are TGTGCCAGCAGCCCCGCGGACAGGGTCAACACTGAAGCTTTCTTT. Amino acid sequence: CASSPADRVNTEAFF.

The chain has TRBV19 and TRBJ2-1; 15 bases fit TRBD2. The junction had 21 bases not matched to a gene; V was cut back by 9 bases and J by 6 bases. The germline V gene has CDR1 LNHDA and CDR2 SQIVND (reference sequence). This CDR3 comprises 20 residues. CDR3 nucleotides: TGTGCCAGGGGGACTAGCGGGGGGAAGGAGGAATCCCTCTCTTCCAATGAGCAGTTCTTC. As protein: CARGTSGGKEESLSSNEQFF.

This chain joins TRBV6-5 and TRBJ2-1; 9 bases align to TRBD2. This CDR3 comprises 15 residues. Per the germline V gene, CDR1 is MNHEY and CDR2 is SVGAGI. The V segment lost 6 bases and the J segment 0 bases; nucleotides outside the gene matches: 3. The CDR3 nucleotides read TGTGCCAGCAGCCTTAGCGGGGGCTCCTACAATGAGCAGTTCTTC. Its protein is CASSLSGGSYNEQFF.

V usage is TRBV19 and J usage is TRBJ1-6, with D hard to call. The CDR3 covers 12 residues. The germline V and J ends were trimmed by 5 bases and 6 bases, with 5 bases remaining between them. Looked up from germline, CDR1 is LNHDA and CDR2 is SQIVND (reference sequence). DNA for the CDR3: TGTGCCAGTAGTCTCTCTAATTCACCCCTCCACTTT. Translation gives CASSLSNSPLHF.

The J gene is TRBJ1-3, the V gene TRBV18, with D perhaps TRBD1 (6 bases). V gave up 6 bases and J gave up 0 bases, with 21 bases separating them. CDR1 and CDR2 (germline): KGHSH, LQKENI. This CDR3 region has 18 residues. The CDR3 sequence is CASSPRGGPTGSGNTIYF. The CDR3 bases are TGTGCCAGCTCCCCCCGGGGGGGGCCCACCGGCTCTGGAAACACCATATATTTT.